This paragraph covers one TCR beta chain sequence. Antigen unknown. This specimen comes from a study of shared clonotypes between healthy human individuals. In the study overall: Donors had three CD4 naive, three CD4 memory, two CD8 naive and one CD8 memory plate apiece. Findings and limits, study-wide: Since donors were few, the genetic and exposure-history diversity represented was limited.

Clones were sequenced by immunoSEQ multiplex PCR, and TCRdb holds only the in-frame ones, with some missing. The table shows 2 million to 2.5 million clones, with over 85% occurring only once. This CDR3 has 16 amino acids. Germline V CDR1 and CDR2: MGHRA, YSYEKL. J was trimmed by 4 bases and V by 4 bases; bases with no gene match: 6. The TCR was taken from a man between 18 and 29 years old in good health. Some clones in this sample may be carry-over from other donors' samples. Sequenced: naive CD4+ T cells from PBMCs. Documented subset: CD45RA+ positively selected. The V call is TRBV4-1, the J call TRBJ2-2; TRBD2 matches 10 bases. The DNA of the CDR3 is TGCGCCAGCAGCCCCAGGACTAGCGGTTTCACCGGGGAGCTGTTTTTT. Amino acid sequence: CASSPRTSGFTGELFF.